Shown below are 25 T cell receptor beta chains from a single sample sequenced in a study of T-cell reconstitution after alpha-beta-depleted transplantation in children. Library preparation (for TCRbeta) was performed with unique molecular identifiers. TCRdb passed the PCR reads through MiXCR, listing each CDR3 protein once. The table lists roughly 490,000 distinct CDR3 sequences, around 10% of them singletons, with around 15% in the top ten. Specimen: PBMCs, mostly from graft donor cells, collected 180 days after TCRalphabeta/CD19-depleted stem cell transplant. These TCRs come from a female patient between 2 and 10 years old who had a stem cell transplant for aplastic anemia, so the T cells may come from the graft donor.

CDR3 protein: CASSQDGRVWGYNEQFF. The CDR3 DNA sequence: TGCGCCAGCAGCCAAGACGGGAGGGTCTGGGGATACAATGAGCAGTTCTTC. This chain connects TRBV4-3 to TRBJ2-1, with 8 nucleotides matching TRBD2. V dropped 0 bases and J dropped 4; count of bases not matched to a gene: 8. This CDR3 spans 17 amino acids. Germline CDR1 and CDR2: LGHNA and YSLEER.

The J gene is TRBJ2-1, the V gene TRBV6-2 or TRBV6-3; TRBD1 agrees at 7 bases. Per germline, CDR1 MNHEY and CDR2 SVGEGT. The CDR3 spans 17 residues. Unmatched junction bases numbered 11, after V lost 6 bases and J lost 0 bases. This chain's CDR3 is CASRLNRGPSSYNEQFF. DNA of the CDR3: TGTGCCAGCAGACTGAATAGGGGGCCAAGCTCCTACAATGAGCAGTTCTTC.

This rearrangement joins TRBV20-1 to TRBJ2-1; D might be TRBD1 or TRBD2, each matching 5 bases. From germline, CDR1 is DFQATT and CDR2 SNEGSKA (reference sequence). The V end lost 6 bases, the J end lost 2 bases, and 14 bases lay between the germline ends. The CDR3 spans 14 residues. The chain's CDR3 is CSAQGTYTYNEQFF. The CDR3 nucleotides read TGCAGTGCCCAAGGGACGTATACCTACAATGAGCAGTTCTTC.

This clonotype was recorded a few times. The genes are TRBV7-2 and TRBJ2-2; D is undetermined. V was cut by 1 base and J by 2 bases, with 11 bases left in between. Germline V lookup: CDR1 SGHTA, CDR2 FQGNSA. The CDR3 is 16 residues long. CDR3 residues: CASSLVMATNTGELFF. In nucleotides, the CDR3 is TGTGCCAGCAGCTTAGTTATGGCGACCAACACCGGGGAGCTGTTTTTT.

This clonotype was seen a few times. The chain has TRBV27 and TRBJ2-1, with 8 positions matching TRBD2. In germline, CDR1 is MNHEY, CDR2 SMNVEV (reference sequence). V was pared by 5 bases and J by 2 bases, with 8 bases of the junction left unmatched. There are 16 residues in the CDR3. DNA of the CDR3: TGTGCCAGCAGTCTACGAGCGGGAGTAGCCTACAATGAGCAGTTCTTC. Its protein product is CASSLRAGVAYNEQFF.

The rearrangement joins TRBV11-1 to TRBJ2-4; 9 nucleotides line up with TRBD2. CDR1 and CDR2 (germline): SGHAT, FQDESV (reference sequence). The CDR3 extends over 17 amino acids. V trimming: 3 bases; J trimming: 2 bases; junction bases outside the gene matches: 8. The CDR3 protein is CASSFSSLAGSKNIQYF. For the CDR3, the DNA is TGTGCCAGCAGCTTTTCCAGTCTAGCGGGGTCCAAAAACATTCAGTACTTC.

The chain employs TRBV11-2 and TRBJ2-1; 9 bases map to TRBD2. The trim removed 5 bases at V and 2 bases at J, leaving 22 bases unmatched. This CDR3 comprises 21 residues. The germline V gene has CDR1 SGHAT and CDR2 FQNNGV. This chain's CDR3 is CASSLLVSQREAYQPYNEQFF. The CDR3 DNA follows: TGTGCCAGCAGCCTACTGGTGAGCCAGCGGGAGGCTTATCAGCCCTACAATGAGCAGTTCTTC.

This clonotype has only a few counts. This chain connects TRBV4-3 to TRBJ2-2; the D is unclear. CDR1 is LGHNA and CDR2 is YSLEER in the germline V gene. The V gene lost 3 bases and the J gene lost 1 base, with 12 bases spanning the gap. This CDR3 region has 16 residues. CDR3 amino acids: CASSHLALQNTGELFF. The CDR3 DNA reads TGCGCCAGCAGCCATTTGGCCCTCCAGAACACCGGGGAGCTGTTTTTT.

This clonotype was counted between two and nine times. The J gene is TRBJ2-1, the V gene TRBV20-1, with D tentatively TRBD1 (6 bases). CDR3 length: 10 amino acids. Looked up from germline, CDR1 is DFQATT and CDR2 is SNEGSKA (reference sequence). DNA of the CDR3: TGCACCGCAGGGGCAGGCGAGCAGTTCTTC. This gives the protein CTAGAGEQFF.

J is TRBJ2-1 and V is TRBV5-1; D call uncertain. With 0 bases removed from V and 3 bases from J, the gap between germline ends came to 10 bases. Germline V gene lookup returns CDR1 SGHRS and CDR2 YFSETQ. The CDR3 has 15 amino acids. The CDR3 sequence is CASSLEGLYYNEQFF. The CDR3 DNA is TGCGCCAGCAGCTTGGAAGGGCTATACTACAATGAGCAGTTCTTC.

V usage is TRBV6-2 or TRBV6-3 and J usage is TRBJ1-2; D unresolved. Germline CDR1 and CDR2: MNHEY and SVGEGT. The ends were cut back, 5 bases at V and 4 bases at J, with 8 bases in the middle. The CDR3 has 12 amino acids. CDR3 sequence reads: CASSKVGYGYTF. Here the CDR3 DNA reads TGTGCCAGCAGTAAGGTCGGCTATGGCTACACCTTC.

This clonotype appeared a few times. The CDR3 nucleotides are TGTGCCAGCAGCTTAGTGTATGGCGAGCAGTACTTC. Translation: CASSLVYGEQYF. J is TRBJ2-7 and V is TRBV7-2; D not resolved. Germline CDR1 SGHTA, CDR2 FQGNSA. The CDR3 consists of 12 residues. V lost 1 base and J lost 6, with 7 bases in between.

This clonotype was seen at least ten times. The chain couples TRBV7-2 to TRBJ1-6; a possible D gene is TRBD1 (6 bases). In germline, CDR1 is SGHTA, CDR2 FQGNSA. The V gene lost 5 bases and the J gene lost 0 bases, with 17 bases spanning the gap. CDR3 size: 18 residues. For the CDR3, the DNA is TGTGCCAGCAGCCGAATCCAGGGGATGAGCTCCTATAATTCACCCCTCCACTTT. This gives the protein CASSRIQGMSSYNSPLHF.

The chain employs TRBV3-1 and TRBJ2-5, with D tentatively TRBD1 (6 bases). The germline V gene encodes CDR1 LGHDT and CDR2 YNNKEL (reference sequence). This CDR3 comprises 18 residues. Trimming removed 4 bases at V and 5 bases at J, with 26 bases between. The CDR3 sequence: CASSPTEATGSLAETQYF. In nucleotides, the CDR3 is TGTGCCAGCAGCCCGACCGAAGCCACAGGGTCGTTAGCGGAGACCCAGTACTTC.

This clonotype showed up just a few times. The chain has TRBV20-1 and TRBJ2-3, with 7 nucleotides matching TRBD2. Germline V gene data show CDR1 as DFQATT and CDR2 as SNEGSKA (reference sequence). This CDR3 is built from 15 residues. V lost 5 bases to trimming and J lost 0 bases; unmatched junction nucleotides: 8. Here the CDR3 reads CSASAGPSSTDTQYF. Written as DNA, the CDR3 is TGCAGTGCTTCAGCGGGGCCGTCTAGCACAGATACGCAGTATTTT.

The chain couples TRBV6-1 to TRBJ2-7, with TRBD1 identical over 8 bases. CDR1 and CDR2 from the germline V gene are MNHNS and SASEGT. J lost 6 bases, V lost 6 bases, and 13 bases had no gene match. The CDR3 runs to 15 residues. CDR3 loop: CASSQGQGSTCEQYF. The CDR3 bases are TGTGCCAGCAGCCAAGGACAGGGCTCTACCTGCGAGCAGTACTTC.

The CDR3 spells CASRGLAGAYEQFF. For the CDR3, the DNA is TGTGCCAGCCGAGGACTAGCGGGAGCTTATGAGCAGTTCTTC. The rearrangement joins TRBV28 to TRBJ2-1, with 13 nucleotides matching TRBD2. The CDR3 contains 14 residues. Germline-derived CDR1 and CDR2 are MDHEN and SYDVKM. Losses at the gene ends were 8 bases for V and 8 bases for J; bases not matched to a gene: 6.

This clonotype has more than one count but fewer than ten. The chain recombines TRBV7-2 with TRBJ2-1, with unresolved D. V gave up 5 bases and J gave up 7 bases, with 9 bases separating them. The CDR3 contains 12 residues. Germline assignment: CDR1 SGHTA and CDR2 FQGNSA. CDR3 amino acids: CASSPRMNEQFF. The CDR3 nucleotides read TGTGCCAGCAGCCCCCGTATGAATGAGCAGTTCTTC. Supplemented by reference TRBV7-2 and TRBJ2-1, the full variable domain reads GAGVSQSPSNKVTEKGKDVELRCDPISGHTALYWYRQSLGQGLEFLIYFQGNSAPDKSGLPSDRFSAERTGGSVSTLTIQRTQQEDSAVYLCASSPRMNEQFFGPGTRLTVL.

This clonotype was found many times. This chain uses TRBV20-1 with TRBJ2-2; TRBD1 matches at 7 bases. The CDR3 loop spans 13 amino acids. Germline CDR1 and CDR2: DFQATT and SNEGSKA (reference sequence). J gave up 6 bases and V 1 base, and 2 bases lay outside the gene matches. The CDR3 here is CSARGQGPGELFF. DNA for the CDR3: TGCAGTGCTAGAGGACAGGGCCCCGGGGAGCTGTTTTTT.

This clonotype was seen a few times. CDR3 region: CSASRRPGTGDEQFF. In DNA form, the CDR3 reads TGCAGTGCTAGCCGAAGACCCGGGACTGGGGACGAGCAGTTCTTC. This chain uses TRBV20-1 with TRBJ2-1; a possible D gene is TRBD2 (6 bases). The CDR3 loop spans 15 amino acids. CDR1 and CDR2 from the germline V gene are DFQATT and SNEGSKA (reference sequence). Trimming pared 3 bases from V and 10 bases from J, leaving 22 bases between.

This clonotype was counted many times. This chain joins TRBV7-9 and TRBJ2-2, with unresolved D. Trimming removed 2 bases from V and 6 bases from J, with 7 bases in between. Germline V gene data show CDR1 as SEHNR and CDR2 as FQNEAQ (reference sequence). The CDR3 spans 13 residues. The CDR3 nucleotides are TGTGCCAGCAGCTTATCGTTACCCGGGGAGCTGTTTTTT. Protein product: CASSLSLPGELFF.

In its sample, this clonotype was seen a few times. CDR3 sequence reads: CASSNRTEGIYGYTF. DNA of the CDR3: TGTGCCAGCAGCAACCGGACAGAGGGGATCTATGGCTACACCTTC. The chain couples TRBV21-1 to TRBJ1-2; the D call in the table, TRBD1, was not verified against the DNA. TRBV21-1 is annotated as a pseudogene. CDR3 length equals 15 residues.

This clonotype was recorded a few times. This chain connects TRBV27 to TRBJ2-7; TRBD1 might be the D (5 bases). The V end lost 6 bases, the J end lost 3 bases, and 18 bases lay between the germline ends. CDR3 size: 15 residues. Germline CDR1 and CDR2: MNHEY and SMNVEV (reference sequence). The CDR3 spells CASSPRRGARYEQYF. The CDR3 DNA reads TGTGCCAGCAGCCCCCGACGTGGGGCTCGCTACGAGCAGTACTTC.

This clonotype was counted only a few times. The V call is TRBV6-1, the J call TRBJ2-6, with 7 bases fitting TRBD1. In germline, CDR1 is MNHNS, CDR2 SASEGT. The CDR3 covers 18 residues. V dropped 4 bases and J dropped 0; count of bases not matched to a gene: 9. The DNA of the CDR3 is TGTGCCAGCAGTGCAAGGACAGGACGTGCCTCTGGGGCCAACGTCCTGACTTTC. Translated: CASSARTGRASGANVLTF.

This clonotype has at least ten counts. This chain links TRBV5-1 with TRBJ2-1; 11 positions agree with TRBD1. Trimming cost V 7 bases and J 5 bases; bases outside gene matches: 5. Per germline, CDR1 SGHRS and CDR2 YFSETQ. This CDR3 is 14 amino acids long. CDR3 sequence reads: CASSGTGGHNEQFF. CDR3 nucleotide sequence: TGCGCCAGCTCTGGGACAGGGGGTCACAATGAGCAGTTCTTC.